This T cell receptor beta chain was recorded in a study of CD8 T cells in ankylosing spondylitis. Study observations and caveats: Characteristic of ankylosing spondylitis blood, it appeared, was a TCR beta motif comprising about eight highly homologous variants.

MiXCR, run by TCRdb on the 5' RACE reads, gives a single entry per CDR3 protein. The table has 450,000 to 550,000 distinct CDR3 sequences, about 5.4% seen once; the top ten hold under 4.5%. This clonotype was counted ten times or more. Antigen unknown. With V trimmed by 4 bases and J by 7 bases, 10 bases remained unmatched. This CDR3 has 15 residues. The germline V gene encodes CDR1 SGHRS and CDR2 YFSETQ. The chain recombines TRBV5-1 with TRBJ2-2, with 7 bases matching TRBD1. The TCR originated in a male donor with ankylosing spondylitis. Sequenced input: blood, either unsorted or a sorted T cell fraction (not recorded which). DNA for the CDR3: TGCGCCAGCAGCACCGGGACAGACTACCTCGGGGAGCTGTTTTTT. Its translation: CASSTGTDYLGELFF. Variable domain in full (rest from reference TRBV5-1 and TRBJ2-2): KAGVTQTPRYLIKTRGQQVTLSCSPISGHRSVSWYQQTPGQGLQFLFEYFSETQRNKGNFPGRFSGRQFSNSRSEMNVSTLELGDSALYLCASSTGTDYLGELFFGEGSRLTVL.